Below, 11 T cell receptor beta chains from the same sample are listed, as sequenced in a study of T-cell reconstitution after alpha-beta-depleted transplantation in children. TCRbeta library preparation incorporated unique molecular identifiers. One entry per CDR3 protein results from TCRdb running MiXCR on the PCR reads. The table lists about 190,000 distinct CDR3 sequences, over 8.5% of them singletons. Sequences were derived from PBMCs, sampled before TCRalphabeta/CD19-depleted stem cell transplant. Every receptor here comes from a boy between 2 and 10 years old with acute myeloid leukemia, due to receive a stem cell transplant.

The chain carries TRBV6-1 and TRBJ2-7; D may correspond to TRBD1 or TRBD2 (5 bases each). Germline CDR1 reads MNHNS; CDR2 reads SASEGT. The CDR3 is 16 amino acids. The V gene lost 5 bases and the J gene lost 3 bases, with 20 bases spanning the gap. CDR3: CASSRTSGGKGYEQYV. CDR3 nucleotides: TGTGCCAGCAGTCGCACTAGTGGGGGTAAGGGCTACGAGCAGTACGTC.

This clonotype was counted many times. The V and J genes are TRBV27 and TRBJ2-7; a weak D match, TRBD1 (5 bases). The CDR3 totals 13 residues. CDR1 MNHEY and CDR2 SMNVEV come from the germline V gene (reference sequence). V shed 3 bases and J shed 6 bases, with 12 bases lying between them. CDR3 region: CASSFPGQGEQYF. Written as DNA, the CDR3 is TGTGCCAGCAGTTTCCCAGGGCAGGGCGAGCAGTACTTC.

This chain joins TRBV7-8 and TRBJ1-5, with D perhaps matching TRBD1 (5 bases). The V gene's germline CDR1 is SGHVS and CDR2 FQNEAQ. The CDR3 spans 13 residues. The germline V and J ends were trimmed by 6 bases and 2 bases, with 8 bases remaining between them. The CDR3 DNA is TGTGCCAGCAGGGAAGGGGGCAATCAGCCCCAGCATTTT. It codes for CASREGGNQPQHF.

This clonotype was recorded many times. The chain is built from TRBV12-3 or TRBV12-4 and TRBJ1-1, with a weak D call TRBD1 (6 bases). This CDR3 has 15 residues. Trimming left V 0 bases short and J 3 bases short, with 11 bases between. CDR3 sequence (DNA): TGTGCCAGCAGTTTAGCTCAGGGGCAATACACTGAAGCTTTCTTT. It yields the protein CASSLAQGQYTEAFF.

This clonotype was observed at least ten times. The rearrangement joins TRBV20-1 to TRBJ2-7; 7 bases match TRBD2. The CDR3 covers 11 residues. The V gene end was trimmed by 6 bases and the J gene end by 9 bases; junction bases not matched to a gene: 8. CDR1 DFQATT and CDR2 SNEGSKA come from the germline V gene (reference sequence). The DNA of the CDR3 is TGCAGTGCCCGAGGAGTAGCGGGGCAGTACGTC. This sequence encodes CSARGVAGQYV.

This clonotype appeared many times. The V call is TRBV6-5, the J call TRBJ1-1; possibly TRBD1 for D (6 bases). The V and J ends lost 5 bases and 4 bases respectively, with 20 bases between them. Germline V gene lookup returns CDR1 MNHEY and CDR2 SVGAGI. The CDR3 loop spans 16 amino acids. The CDR3 nucleotides are TGTGCCAGCAGTCCGTGGACAGACCTTCCCCGCACTGAAGCTTTCTTT. This translates into CASSPWTDLPRTEAFF.

This clonotype was picked up many times. The chain joins TRBV3-1 to TRBJ2-1; perhaps TRBD1 as D (6 bases). This CDR3 region has 16 residues. Germline CDR1 and CDR2: LGHDT and YNNKEL (reference sequence). With 0 bases removed from V and 3 bases from J, the gap between germline ends came to 12 bases. The CDR3 nucleotides read TGTGCCAGCAGCCAAGAATGGACAGAACACTACAATGAGCAGTTCTTC. Its translation is CASSQEWTEHYNEQFF.

This clonotype was seen repeatedly, ten times or more. This sequence joins TRBV6-5 and TRBJ2-7; TRBD2 matches 11 bases. Germline CDR1 and CDR2: MNHEY and SVGAGI. This CDR3 has 15 residues. Unmatched junction bases numbered 4, after V lost 5 bases and J lost 1 base. CDR3 protein: CASSVLAGESYEQYF. The CDR3 DNA follows: TGTGCCAGCAGTGTACTAGCGGGGGAGTCCTACGAGCAGTACTTC.

This clonotype has ten or more counts. The V gene is TRBV27, the J gene TRBJ2-7; 10 bases align to TRBD2. The germline gives CDR1 MNHEY, CDR2 SMNVEV (reference sequence). The CDR3 is made up of 13 amino acids. J was trimmed by 6 bases and V by 8 bases; bases with no gene match: 7. The CDR3, as DNA: TGTGCCAGCCTAGCGGGAGCGGGGGGCGAGCAGTACTTC. Translated, it gives CASLAGAGGEQYF.

This clonotype came up many times. The chain combines TRBV12-3 or TRBV12-4 with TRBJ2-3, with 10 bases matching TRBD2. J gave up 3 bases and V 6 bases, and 6 bases lay outside the gene matches. The CDR3 is 15 amino acids. CDR3 amino acids: CASRGSSGRTDTQYF. CDR3 bases: TGTGCCAGCAGGGGTTCTAGCGGGAGAACAGATACGCAGTATTTT.

This clonotype was observed at least ten times. CDR3 DNA sequence: TGCAGCGTCCTGGGTCTCTCGATTCCGGTAGTAAGCACAGATACGCAGTATTTT. Protein sequence: CSVLGLSIPVVSTDTQYF. The V and J genes are TRBV29-1 and TRBJ2-3, with D unresolved. Germline V gives CDR1 SQVTM, CDR2 ANQGSEA. The CDR3 is 18 amino acids. V was cut by 6 bases and J by 0 bases, with 25 bases left in between.